In its sample, the clone carrying this T cell receptor (beta chain) was seen once. The antigen remains unidentified. Repertoires were generated with immunoSEQ multiplex PCR, while TCRdb's copy carries only in-frame clones and drops some. Among some 80,000 clones, around four fifths were seen once, and the ten largest hold around 2.5%. This CDR3 spans 13 amino acids. Deletions cut 0 bases from V and 9 bases from J, with 10 bases between. Germline lookup yields CDR1 LGHNA and CDR2 YSLEER. The source of the sample is a study of radiation and T cells in renal cell carcinoma. Findings and caveats of the study: In blood, top tumor clones expanded by 2 weeks, shrinking by 4.

Time point denoted: blood 4 weeks post-SBRT, at nephrectomy. Treatment reported: 15 Gy SBRT to primary tumor, nephrectomy 4 weeks later. Nephrectomy followed 15 Gy stereotactic body radiation by 4 weeks. Blood was sampled at baseline, 2 weeks and 4 weeks after SBRT. Clear cell pathology was present in this patient's renal cell carcinoma. Source: blood, taken from a patient whose treatment included radiotherapy and nephrectomy. The sequence was obtained from a woman in her fifties or sixties with renal cell carcinoma. The rearrangement joins TRBV4-3 to TRBJ2-3; D remains unclear. DNA for the CDR3: TGCGCCAGCAGCCAAGACTCGAGCACGACGCAGTATTTT. Its translation is CASSQDSSTTQYF.